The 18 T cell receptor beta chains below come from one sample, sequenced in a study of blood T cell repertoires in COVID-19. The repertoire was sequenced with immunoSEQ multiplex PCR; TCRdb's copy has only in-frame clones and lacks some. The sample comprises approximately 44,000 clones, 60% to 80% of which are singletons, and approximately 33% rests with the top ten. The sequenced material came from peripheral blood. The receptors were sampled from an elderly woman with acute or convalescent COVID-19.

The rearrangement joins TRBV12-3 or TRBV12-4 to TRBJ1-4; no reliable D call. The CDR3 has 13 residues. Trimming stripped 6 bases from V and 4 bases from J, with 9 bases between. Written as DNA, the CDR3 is TGTGCCAGCAGCCGAAACAGTAATGAAAAACTGTTTTTT. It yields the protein CASSRNSNEKLFF.

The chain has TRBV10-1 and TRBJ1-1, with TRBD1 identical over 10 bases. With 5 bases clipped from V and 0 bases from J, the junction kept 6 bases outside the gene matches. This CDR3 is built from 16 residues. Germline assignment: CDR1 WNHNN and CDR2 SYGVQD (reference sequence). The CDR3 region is CASSPSTGGMNTEAFF. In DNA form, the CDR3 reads TGCGCCAGCAGTCCTTCGACAGGGGGCATGAACACTGAAGCTTTCTTT.

The CDR3 bases are TGCGCCAGCAGCTTGGACAAGCGAGGAACTAATGAAAAACTGTTTTTT. Translation: CASSLDKRGTNEKLFF. J is TRBJ1-4 and V is TRBV5-1, with no clear D. Trimming pared 0 bases from V and 1 base from J, leaving 10 bases between. Germline loops: CDR1 SGHRS, CDR2 YFSETQ. The CDR3 covers 16 residues.

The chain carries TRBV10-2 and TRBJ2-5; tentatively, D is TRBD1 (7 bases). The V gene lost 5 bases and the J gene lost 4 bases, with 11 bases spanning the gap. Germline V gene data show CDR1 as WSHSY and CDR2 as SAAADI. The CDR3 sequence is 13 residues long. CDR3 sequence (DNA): TGCGCCAGCAGTTGGCAGGGGGGAGAGACCCAGTACTTC. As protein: CASSWQGGETQYF.

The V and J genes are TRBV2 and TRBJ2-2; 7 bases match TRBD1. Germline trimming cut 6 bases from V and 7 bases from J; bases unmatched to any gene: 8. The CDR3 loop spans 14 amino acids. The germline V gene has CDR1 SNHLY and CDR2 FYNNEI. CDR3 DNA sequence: TGTGCCAGCAGGGGTACCGGGACAGTCGGGGAGCTGTTTTTT. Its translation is CASRGTGTVGELFF.

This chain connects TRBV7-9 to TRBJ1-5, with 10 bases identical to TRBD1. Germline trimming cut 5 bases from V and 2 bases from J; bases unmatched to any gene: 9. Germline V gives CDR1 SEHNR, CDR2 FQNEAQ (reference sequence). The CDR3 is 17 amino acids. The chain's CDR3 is CASSPGQGIIGNQPQHF. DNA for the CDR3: TGTGCCAGCAGCCCGGGACAGGGGATTATTGGCAATCAGCCCCAGCATTTT.

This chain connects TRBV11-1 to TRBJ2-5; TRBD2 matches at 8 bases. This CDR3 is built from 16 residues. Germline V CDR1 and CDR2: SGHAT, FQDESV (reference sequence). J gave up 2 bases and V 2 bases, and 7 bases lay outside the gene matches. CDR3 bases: TGTGCCAGCAGCTTATCGAGCGGGAGTAGGCAAGAGACCCAGTACTTC. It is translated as CASSLSSGSRQETQYF. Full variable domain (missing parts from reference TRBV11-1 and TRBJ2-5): EAEVAQSPRYKITEKSQAVAFWCDPISGHATLYWYRQILGQGPELLVQFQDESVVDDSQLPKDRFSAERLKGVDSTLKIQPAELGDSAMYLCASSLSSGSRQETQYFGPGTRLLVL.

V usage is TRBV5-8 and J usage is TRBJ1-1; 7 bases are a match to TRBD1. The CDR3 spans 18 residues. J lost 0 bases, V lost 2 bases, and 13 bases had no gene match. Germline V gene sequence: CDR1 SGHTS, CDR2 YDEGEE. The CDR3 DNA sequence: TGTGCCAGCAGCTTCATATATGGTGAACAGGGGCTGAACACTGAAGCTTTCTTT. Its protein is CASSFIYGEQGLNTEAFF.

As DNA, the CDR3 is TGTGCCTGGAGTCGGAATACCTACGGACGGACTTCTAACTATGGCTACACCTTC. Its translation: CAWSRNTYGRTSNYGYTF. V usage is TRBV30 and J usage is TRBJ1-2; D not resolved. V shed 2 bases and J shed 0 bases, with 22 bases lying between them. CDR1 is GTSNPN and CDR2 is SVGIG in the germline V gene (reference sequence). The CDR3 consists of 18 residues.

This CDR3 is CASSLAPGQTYGYTF. Written as DNA, the CDR3 is TGTGCCAGCAGCTTAGCCCCGGGACAGACCTATGGCTACACCTTC. This chain connects TRBV7-2 to TRBJ1-2, with 7 bases matching TRBD1. Germline V gene sequence: CDR1 SGHTA, CDR2 FQGNSA. The ends lost 0 bases at V and 4 bases at J; junction bases unmatched: 5. The CDR3 is 15 amino acids.

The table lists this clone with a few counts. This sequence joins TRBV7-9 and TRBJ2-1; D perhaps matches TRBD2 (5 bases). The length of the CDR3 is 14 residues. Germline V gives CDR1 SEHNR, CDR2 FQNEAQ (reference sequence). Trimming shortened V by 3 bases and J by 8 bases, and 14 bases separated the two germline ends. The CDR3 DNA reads TGTGCCAGCAGCTTTTCCCTGCCCGGGGATGAGCAGTTCTTC. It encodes CASSFSLPGDEQFF. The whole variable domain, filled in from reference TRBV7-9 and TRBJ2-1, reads DTGVSQNPRHKITKRGQNVTFRCDPISEHNRLYWYRQTLGQGPEFLTYFQNEAQLEKSRLLSDRFSAERPKGSFSTLEIQRTEQGDSAMYLCASSFSLPGDEQFFGPGTRLTVL.

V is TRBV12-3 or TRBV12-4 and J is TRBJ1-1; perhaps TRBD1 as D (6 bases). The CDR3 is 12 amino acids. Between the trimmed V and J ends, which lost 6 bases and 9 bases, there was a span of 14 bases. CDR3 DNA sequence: TGTGCCAGCAGGGAGGACAGCTTAAAAGCTTTCTTT. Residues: CASREDSLKAFF.

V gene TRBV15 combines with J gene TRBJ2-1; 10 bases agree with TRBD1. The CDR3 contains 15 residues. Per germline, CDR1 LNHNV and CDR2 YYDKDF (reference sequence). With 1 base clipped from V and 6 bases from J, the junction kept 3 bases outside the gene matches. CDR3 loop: CATSRGQGAFNEQFF. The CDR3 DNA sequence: TGTGCCACCAGCAGAGGACAGGGGGCTTTCAATGAGCAGTTCTTC.

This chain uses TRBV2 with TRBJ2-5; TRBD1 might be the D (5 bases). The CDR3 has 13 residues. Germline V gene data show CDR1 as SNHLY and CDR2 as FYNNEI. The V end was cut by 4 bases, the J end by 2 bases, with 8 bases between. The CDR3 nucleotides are TGTGCCAGCAGTGGGACAAGGCAAGAGACCCAGTACTTC. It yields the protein CASSGTRQETQYF.

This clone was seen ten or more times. CDR3 protein: CASSLGRGWFEQYF. CDR3 DNA sequence: TGTGCCAGCAGCTTAGGGCGGGGTTGGTTCGAGCAGTACTTC. The chain combines TRBV7-9 with TRBJ2-7; perhaps TRBD2 as D (6 bases). Trimming removed 1 base from V and 6 bases from J, with 13 bases in between. The CDR3 contains 14 residues. The germline V gene encodes CDR1 SEHNR and CDR2 FQNEAQ (reference sequence).

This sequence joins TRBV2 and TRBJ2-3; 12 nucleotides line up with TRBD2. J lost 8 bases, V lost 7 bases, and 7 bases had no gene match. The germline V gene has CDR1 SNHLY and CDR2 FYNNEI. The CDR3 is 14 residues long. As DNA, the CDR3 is TGTGCCAGCACAGGGACTAGCGGGTTAGTTACGCAGTATTTT. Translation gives CASTGTSGLVTQYF.

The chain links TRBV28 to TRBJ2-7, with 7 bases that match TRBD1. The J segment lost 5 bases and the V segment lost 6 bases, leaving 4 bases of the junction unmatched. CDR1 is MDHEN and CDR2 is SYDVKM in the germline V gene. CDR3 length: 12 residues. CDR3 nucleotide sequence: TGTGCCAGCAGGACCACAGGGGACGAGCAGTACTTC. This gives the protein CASRTTGDEQYF.

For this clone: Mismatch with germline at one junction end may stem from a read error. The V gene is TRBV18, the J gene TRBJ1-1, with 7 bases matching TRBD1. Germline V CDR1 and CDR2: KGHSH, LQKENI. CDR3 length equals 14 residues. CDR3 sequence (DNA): TGTGCCAGCTCACCGACGACAGGGAACGCTGAAGCTTTCTTT. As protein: CASSPTTGNAEAFF.